The entry that follows covers one T cell receptor (beta chain) sequence. This specimen belongs to a study of prognosis after radiotherapy for stage I lung cancer. The overall study: The period between 2018 and January 2019 saw the enrollment of stage I non-small cell lung cancer patients. With roughly 13 men and over 5 women, the cohort's median age was around 74 years, range about 53–95. The radiotherapy was SBRT split into 3 to 5 fractions, giving a biologically effective dose of at least 100 Gy.

Two rounds of multiplex PCR amplified TCR beta CDR3 from genomic DNA. The first round of PCR was done with primers that matched each TRBV and TRBJ gene. Universal primers primed the second round of PCR. TCRdb itself ran the multiplex PCR reads through MiXCR, one entry per CDR3 protein. The sample carries fewer than 25,000 distinct CDR3 sequences, approximately 46% recorded once. Germline CDR1 reads SNHLY; CDR2 reads FYNNEI. J was trimmed by 4 bases and V by 7 bases; bases with no gene match: 8. The CDR3 consists of 14 residues. The source was PBMCs, collected before or after stereotactic body radiation therapy (not recorded which). The chain uses TRBV2 and TRBJ1-2; the match to TRBD1 covers 8 bases. The sequence was obtained from a donor aged 50 or older with non-small cell lung cancer. CDR3 sequence (DNA): TGTGCCAGCACCGAGGACAGGGTCAGCTATGGCTACACCTTC. This gives the protein CASTEDRVSYGYTF.